What follows describes a single T cell receptor beta chain. Its specificity is not known. The study made its TCR cDNA through 5'RACE template switching. That step introduced a universal primer site along with UMIs. Each CDR3 protein gets one entry after TCRdb re-called the 5' RACE reads with MiXCR. The table shows some 350,000 distinct CDR3 sequences, with 3% to 4.5% occurring only once. J gave up 8 bases and V 5 bases, and 4 bases lay outside the gene matches. Looked up from germline, CDR1 is SGHTA and CDR2 is FQGTGA. CDR3 length: 13 amino acids. The data were obtained in a study of T cells after yellow fever vaccination. Study-level points and caveats: Abundant bulk-population clonotypes could contaminate the FACS-sorted repertoires. Reappearing after the booster were most of the clones from primary vaccination (less than 97% CD4, 85% to 90% CD8).

The starting material was PBMCs, obtained 5 days after the yellow fever booster vaccination. The sequence was obtained from a man between 18 and 29 years old who received the YFV17D yellow fever vaccine. The J gene is TRBJ2-4, the V gene TRBV7-3, with 9 bases identical to TRBD1. This chain's CDR3 is CASSLGQGHIQYF. CDR3 sequence (DNA): TGTGCCAGCAGCCTCGGACAGGGGCACATTCAGTACTTC.